This TCR beta chain comes out of a study of T cell repertoires in cytomegalovirus infection. Study background: Public TCR beta signatures provided an indication of both CMV infection and a matching HLA type.

Worth noting for this clonotype: Its antigen is unknown.

Germline lookup yields CDR1 MNHEY and CDR2 SMNVEV (reference sequence). The CDR3 covers 15 residues. The germline V and J ends were trimmed by 3 bases and 0 bases, with 11 bases remaining between them. TCRdb recomputed calls from the reads with MiXCR, one row per CDR3 protein. The table has 900,000 to 950,000 distinct CDR3 sequences, approximately 30% seen once. The rearrangement uses TRBV27 and TRBJ2-5; a weak D match, TRBD2 (6 bases). This TCR came from a human donor in good health (CMV status not recorded). Some clones in this sample may be carry-over from other donors' samples. The sequenced sample was cultured CD8+ T cells from PBMCs, obtained from culture after CMV antigen stimulation. The CDR3 DNA reads TGTGCCAGCAGTTTCAAGCGGGCGTACCAAGAGACCCAGTACTTC. It translates to CASSFKRAYQETQYF.